This T cell receptor beta chain was identified in a study of control samples from healthy donors and cancer patients. The trim removed 0 bases at V and 5 bases at J, leaving 10 bases unmatched. Germline assignment: CDR1 SGDLS and CDR2 YYNGEE. The CDR3 sequence is 16 residues long. The data were produced by immunoSEQ multiplex PCR, yet TCRdb's version contains in-frame clones alone and is incomplete. The table shows 160,000 or so clones, with 94% occurring only once. Sequencing was done on a sample of PBMCs. The chain links TRBV9 to TRBJ2-7; 8 bases map to TRBD1. The origin of this receptor is a man aged 60 to 75 with colorectal cancer. CDR3 nucleotide sequence: TGTGCCAGCAGCGTAGCAGGTGGGACAGGCCAGGACGAGCAGTACTTC. It translates to CASSVAGGTGQDEQYF.